The T cell receptor beta chain described here comes from a study of vaccination and CD4 T cells after COVID-19. Across the whole study: In culture, cells were exposed to overlapping spike peptides from SARS-CoV-2, HCoV-NL63, HCoV-OC43 and HCoV-229E.

The ends were cut back, 0 bases at V and 3 bases at J, with 11 bases in the middle. CDR3 length equals 15 residues. The V gene's germline CDR1 is MNHNS and CDR2 SASEGT. As to this clonotype: No antigen is known for it.

Broader study findings: Spike mono-reactivity was the property of 304 of 307 vaccine-specific clones in convalescent patients.

The treatment: approximately 11-day PBMC culture with coronavirus spike peptide pools or control peptides (ViraFEST assay). Cultured CD4+ T cells had their DNA profiled by the Oncomine TCR Beta short-read assay. Via MiXCR, TCRdb re-called the PCR reads, giving one row per CDR3 protein. The table has over 10,000 distinct CDR3 sequences, 44% seen once. The TCR was taken from a human donor who had recovered from COVID-19. The sample taken for sequencing was CD4+ T cells from blood, cultured in vitro. The chain recombines TRBV6-1 with TRBJ1-2; D not resolved. The CDR3 protein is CASSEASSLDYGYTF. CDR3 DNA sequence: TGTGCCAGCAGTGAAGCAAGTTCCCTAGACTATGGCTACACCTTC.